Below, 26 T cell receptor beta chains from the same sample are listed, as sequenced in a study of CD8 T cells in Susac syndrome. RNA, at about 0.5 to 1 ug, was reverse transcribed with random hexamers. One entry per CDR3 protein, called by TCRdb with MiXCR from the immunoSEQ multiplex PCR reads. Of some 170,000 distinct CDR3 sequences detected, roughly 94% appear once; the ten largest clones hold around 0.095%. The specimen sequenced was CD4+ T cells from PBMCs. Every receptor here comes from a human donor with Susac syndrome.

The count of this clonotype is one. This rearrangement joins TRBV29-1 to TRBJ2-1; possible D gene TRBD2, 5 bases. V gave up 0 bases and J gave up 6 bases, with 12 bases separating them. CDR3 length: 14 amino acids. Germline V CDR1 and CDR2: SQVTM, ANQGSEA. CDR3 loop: CSVEESGHSNEQFF. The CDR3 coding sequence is TGCAGCGTTGAAGAGAGCGGCCACTCCAATGAGCAGTTCTTC.

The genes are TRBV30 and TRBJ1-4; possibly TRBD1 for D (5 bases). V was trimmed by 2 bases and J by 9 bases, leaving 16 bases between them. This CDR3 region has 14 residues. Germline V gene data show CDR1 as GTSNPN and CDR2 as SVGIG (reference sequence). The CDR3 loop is CAWSIGGLGKKLFF. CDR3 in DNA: TGTGCCTGGAGTATTGGGGGACTAGGGAAAAAACTGTTTTTT.

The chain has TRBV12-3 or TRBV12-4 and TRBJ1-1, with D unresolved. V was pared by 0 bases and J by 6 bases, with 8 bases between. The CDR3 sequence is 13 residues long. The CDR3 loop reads CASSLAGSPEAFF. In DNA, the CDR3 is TGTGCCAGCAGTTTAGCGGGGAGCCCTGAAGCTTTCTTT.

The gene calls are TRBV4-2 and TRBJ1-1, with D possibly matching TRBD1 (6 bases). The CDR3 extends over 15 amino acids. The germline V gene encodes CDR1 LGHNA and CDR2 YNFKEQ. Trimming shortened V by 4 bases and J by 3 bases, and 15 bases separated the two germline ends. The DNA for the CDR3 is TGTGCCAGCAGCCGGAGGGGGGGGCTCGACACTGAAGCTTTCTTT. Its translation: CASSRRGGLDTEAFF.

The CDR3 loop reads CASSLGDEQFF. CDR3 coding DNA: TGTGCCAGCAGTTTAGGTGATGAGCAGTTCTTC. The chain is built from TRBV12-3 or TRBV12-4 and TRBJ2-1, with D unclear. This CDR3 comprises 11 residues. The germline V and J ends were trimmed by 1 base and 8 bases, with 3 bases remaining between them.

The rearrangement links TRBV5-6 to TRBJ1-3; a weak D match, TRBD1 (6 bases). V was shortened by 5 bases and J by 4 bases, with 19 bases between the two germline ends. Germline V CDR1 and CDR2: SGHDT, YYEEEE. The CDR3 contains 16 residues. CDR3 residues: CASSSVLGARGNTIYF. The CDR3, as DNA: TGTGCCAGCAGTAGTGTTTTGGGGGCGCGAGGAAACACCATATATTTT.

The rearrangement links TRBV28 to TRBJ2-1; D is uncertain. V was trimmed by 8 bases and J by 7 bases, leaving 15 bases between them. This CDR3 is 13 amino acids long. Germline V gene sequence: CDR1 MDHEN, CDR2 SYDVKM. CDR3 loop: CASGSWSRNEQFF. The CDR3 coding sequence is TGTGCCAGCGGGTCGTGGTCCAGGAATGAGCAGTTCTTC.

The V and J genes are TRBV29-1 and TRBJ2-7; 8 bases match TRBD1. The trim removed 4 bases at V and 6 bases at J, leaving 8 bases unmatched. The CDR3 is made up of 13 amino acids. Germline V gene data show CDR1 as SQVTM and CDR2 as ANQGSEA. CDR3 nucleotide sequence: TGCAGCGTTGCCACGGACAGGGCAGGCGAGCAGTACTTC. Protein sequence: CSVATDRAGEQYF.

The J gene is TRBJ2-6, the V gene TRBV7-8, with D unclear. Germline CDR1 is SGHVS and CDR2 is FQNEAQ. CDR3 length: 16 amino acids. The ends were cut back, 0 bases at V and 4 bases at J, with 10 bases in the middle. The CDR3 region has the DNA TGTGCCAGCAGCTTAGCGTCCGGCTCCGGGGCCAACGTCCTGACTTTC. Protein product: CASSLASGSGANVLTF.

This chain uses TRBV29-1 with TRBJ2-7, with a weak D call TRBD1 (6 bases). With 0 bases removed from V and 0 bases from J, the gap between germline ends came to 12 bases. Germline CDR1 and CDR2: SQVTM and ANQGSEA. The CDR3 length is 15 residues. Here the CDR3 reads CSVEDGQGTSYEQYF. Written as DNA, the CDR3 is TGCAGCGTTGAAGATGGGCAGGGGACCTCCTACGAGCAGTACTTC.

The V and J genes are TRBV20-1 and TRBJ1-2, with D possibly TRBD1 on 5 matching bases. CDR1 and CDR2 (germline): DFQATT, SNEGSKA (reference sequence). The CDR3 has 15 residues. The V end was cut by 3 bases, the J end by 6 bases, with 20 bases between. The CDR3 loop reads CSASINLGRGHGYTF. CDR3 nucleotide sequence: TGCAGTGCTAGTATAAATTTGGGGCGAGGGCATGGCTACACCTTC.

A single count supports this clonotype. The CDR3 sequence is CASSTGQMGKETQYF. Written as DNA, the CDR3 is TGCGCCAGCAGCACCGGACAGATGGGCAAAGAGACCCAGTACTTC. This sequence joins TRBV5-1 and TRBJ2-5; D possibly corresponds to TRBD1 (6 bases). The CDR3 contains 15 residues. Between the trimmed V and J ends, which lost 4 bases and 3 bases, there was a span of 16 bases. The germline gives CDR1 SGHRS, CDR2 YFSETQ. Complete variable domain (other parts from reference TRBV5-1 and TRBJ2-5): KAGVTQTPRYLIKTRGQQVTLSCSPISGHRSVSWYQQTPGQGLQFLFEYFSETQRNKGNFPGRFSGRQFSNSRSEMNVSTLELGDSALYLCASSTGQMGKETQYFGPGTRLLVL.

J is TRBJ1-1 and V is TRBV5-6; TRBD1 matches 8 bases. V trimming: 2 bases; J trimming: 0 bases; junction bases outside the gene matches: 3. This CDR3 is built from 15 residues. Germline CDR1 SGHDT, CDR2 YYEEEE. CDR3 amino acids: CASSFDRGMNTEAFF. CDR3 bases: TGTGCCAGCAGCTTCGACAGGGGAATGAACACTGAAGCTTTCTTT.

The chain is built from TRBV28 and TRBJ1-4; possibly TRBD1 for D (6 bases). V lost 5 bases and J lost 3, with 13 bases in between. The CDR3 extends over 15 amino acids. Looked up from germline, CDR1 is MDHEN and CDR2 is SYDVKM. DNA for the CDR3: TGTGCCAGCAGTGGGGCAGGACAGTCTAATGAAAAACTGTTTTTT. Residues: CASSGAGQSNEKLFF. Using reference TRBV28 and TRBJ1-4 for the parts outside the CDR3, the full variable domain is DVKVTQSSRYLVKRTGEKVFLECVQDMDHENMFWYRQDPGLGLRLIYFSYDVKMKEKGDIPEGYSVSREKKERFSLILESASTNQTSMYLCASSGAGQSNEKLFFGSGTQLSVL.

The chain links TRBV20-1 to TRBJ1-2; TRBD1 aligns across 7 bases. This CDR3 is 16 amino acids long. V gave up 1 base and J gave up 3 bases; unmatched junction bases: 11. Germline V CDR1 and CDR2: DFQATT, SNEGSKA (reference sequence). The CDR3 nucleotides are TGCAGTGCTAGAGTAATCGGCAGGGGGATGTACTATGGCTACACCTTC. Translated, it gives CSARVIGRGMYYGYTF.

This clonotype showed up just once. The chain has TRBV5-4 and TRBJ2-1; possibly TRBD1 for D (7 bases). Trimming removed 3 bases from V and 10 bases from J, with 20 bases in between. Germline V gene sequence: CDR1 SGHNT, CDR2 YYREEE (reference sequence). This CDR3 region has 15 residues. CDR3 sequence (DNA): TGTGCCAGCAGCTCCCAAGGGGGCGGGATAGGGGAGCAGTTCTTC. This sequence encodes CASSSQGGGIGEQFF.

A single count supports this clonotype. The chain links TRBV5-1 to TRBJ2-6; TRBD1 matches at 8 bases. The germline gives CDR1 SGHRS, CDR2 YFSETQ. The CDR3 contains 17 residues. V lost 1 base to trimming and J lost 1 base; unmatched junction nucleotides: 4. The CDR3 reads CASSLPRTGSGANVLTF. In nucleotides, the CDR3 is TGCGCCAGCAGCTTGCCCCGGACAGGGTCTGGGGCCAACGTCCTGACTTTC.

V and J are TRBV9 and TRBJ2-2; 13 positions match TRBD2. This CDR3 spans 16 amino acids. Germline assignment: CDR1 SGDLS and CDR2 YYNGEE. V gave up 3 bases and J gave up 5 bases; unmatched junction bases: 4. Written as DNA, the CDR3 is TGTGCCAGCAGCGACACTAGCGGGGGGGTGACCGGGGAGCTGTTTTTT. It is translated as CASSDTSGGVTGELFF. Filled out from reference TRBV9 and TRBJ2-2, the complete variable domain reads DSGVTQTPKHLITATGQRVTLRCSPRSGDLSVYWYQQSLDQGLQFLIQYYNGEERAKGNILERFSAQQFPDLHSELNLSSLELGDSALYFCASSDTSGGVTGELFFGEGSRLTVL.

The DNA for the CDR3 is TGTGCCAGCAGCACGGACAGGACGAACACTGAAGCTTTCTTT. Protein sequence: CASSTDRTNTEAFF. The chain recombines TRBV11-1 with TRBJ1-1; 7 nucleotides line up with TRBD1. V lost 5 bases, J lost 1 base, and 4 bases stayed unmatched. Germline lookup yields CDR1 SGHAT and CDR2 FQDESV (reference sequence). This CDR3 has 14 amino acids.

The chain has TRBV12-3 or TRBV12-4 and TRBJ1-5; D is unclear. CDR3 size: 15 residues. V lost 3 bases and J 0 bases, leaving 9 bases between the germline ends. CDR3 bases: TGTGCCAGCAGTTTTTGGCAGCCTAGCAATCAGCCCCAGCATTTT. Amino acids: CASSFWQPSNQPQHF.

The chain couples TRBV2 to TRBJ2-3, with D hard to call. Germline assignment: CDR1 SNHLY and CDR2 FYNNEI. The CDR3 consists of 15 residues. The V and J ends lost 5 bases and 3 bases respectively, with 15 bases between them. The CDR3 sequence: CASSKTQDGTDTQYF. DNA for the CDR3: TGTGCCAGCAGTAAGACCCAAGACGGTACAGATACGCAGTATTTT.

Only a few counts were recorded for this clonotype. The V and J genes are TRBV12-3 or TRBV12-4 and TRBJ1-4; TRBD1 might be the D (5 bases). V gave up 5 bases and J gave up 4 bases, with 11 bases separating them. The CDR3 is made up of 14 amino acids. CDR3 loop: CASSRDGYNEKLFF. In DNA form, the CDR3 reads TGTGCCAGCAGTCGGGACGGGTATAATGAAAAACTGTTTTTT.

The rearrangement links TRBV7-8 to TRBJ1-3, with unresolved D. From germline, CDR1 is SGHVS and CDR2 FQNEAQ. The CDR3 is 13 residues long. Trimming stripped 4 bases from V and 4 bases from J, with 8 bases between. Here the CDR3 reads CASSSGFGNTIYF. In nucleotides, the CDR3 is TGTGCCAGCAGCTCGGGCTTCGGAAACACCATATATTTT.

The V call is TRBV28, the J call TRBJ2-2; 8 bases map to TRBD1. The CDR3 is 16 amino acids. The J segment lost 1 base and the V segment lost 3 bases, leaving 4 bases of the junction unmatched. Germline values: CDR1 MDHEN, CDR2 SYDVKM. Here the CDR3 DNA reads TGTGCCAGCAGTTTTATCGACAGGGGGAACACCGGGGAGCTGTTTTTT. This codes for CASSFIDRGNTGELFF.

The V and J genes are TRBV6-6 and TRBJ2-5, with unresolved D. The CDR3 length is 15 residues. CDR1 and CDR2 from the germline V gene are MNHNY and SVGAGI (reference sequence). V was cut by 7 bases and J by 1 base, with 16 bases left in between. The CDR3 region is CASKHGLLVQETQYF. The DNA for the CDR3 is TGTGCCAGCAAACACGGGCTACTTGTCCAAGAGACCCAGTACTTC.

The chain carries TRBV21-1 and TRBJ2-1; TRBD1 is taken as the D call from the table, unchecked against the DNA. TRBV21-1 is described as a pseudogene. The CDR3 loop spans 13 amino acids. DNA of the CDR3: TGTGCCAGCTCCAATCGACAGGGGGATGAGCAGTTCTTC. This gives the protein CASSNRQGDEQFF.